The following is a TCR beta chain sequence with its context. What antigen it recognizes has not been identified. It has no much larger one-base neighbor in the sample; base qualities were not kept. Measured from the cysteine to the phenylalanine, the CDR3 is 18 residues long. Just CDR3 DNA is preserved here, 54 bases in frame from base 1. V gives up 1 base and J gives up 2 bases, and the segment between their germline ends measures 21 bases. This record belongs to a study of identical twins (dated by TCRdb to 2016 to 2017). Concerning the study at large: To test whether fetal clonotypes persist, the study used deep sequencing on TCR alpha and beta repertoires from monozygotic twins, unrelated adults of various ages, and cord blood. To rule out contamination, the twin experiments were replicated at different times with different library preparation protocols.

Library construction relied on 5' RACE. Reads for this sample came from an Illumina HiSeq 2000. A universal primer binding site was introduced by template switching, and a unique molecular identifier was present in the final cDNA, enabling accurate counting of TCR cDNA molecules. First-strand cDNA for TCR alpha and beta chains was synthesized from specific primers in the conserved constant-segment region. To control for contamination, every cDNA library was double barcoded, receiving both a SMART-Mk sample barcode and Illumina barcodes. TruSeq adapter sequences and Illumina sample barcodes were added in two successive PCR steps. TCR alpha and beta cDNA libraries were sequenced on the Illumina HiSeq platform with custom primers. In the authors' own workflow: Raw reads were processed with MiGEC to extract unique molecular identifiers, and MiXCR was used to determine CDR3 positions. Recombination models were inferred per individual with the repgenHMM and IGoR tools using an EM algorithm. The tcR package in R was used for shared clonotype analysis, with sharing normalized by the product of cloneset sizes. To study raw recombination free of thymic and clonal selection effects, out-of-frame nonproductive sequences were analyzed. TCRdb reanalyzed the raw reads on its own, using fastp at Q25 for trimming and MiXCR for clone calling, and kept in-frame beta chains. Rows with one shared CDR3 protein collapse into an entry with the most common genes and DNA. The V and J calls here are based on TCRdb, not the publication. Across this sample there are around 490,000 distinct CDR3 sequences, with around 15% seen only once. The top ten clonotypes cover approximately 0.98% of the sample.

General findings and caveats noted by the study authors: Excess twin sharing in beta out-of-frame sequences was weaker because fewer shared sequences lowered the signal-to-noise ratio. Zero-insertion analyses could be partly confounded by invariant T cells such as MAIT and iNKT, though diverse VJ usage argued against such confounding for most clonotypes. Because the same donors could not be followed over many years, the conclusions relied on cross-sectional statistical analysis. Compared with coincidental sharing between unrelated individuals, an excess of low generation-probability sequences was observed among out-of-frame TCR alpha sequences shared between twins. In monozygotic twins, out-of-frame TCR alpha sharing was systematically underestimated by recombination models, although the models agreed with sharing between unrelated individuals. Abundant cord blood beta clonotypes had fewer insertions, young adult naive repertoires showed a similar but weaker trend, and memory repertoires showed no such trend.

Every donor was a healthy Caucasian. The twin cohort comprised three pairs of female monozygotic twins, all aged about 18 to 29 years. Positive isolation kits from Invitrogen were used to isolate CD4+ and CD8+ T cell populations. These same records also appear under a second study, on yellow fever vaccine responses in identical twins. From the second report: According to the authors, the vaccine-induced T cell response in identical twins seemed to be partly convergent and partly specific to each individual. In identical twins, the study followed T cell clones that responded to the vaccine with precision.

The chain links TRBV23-1 with TRBJ2-7; TRBD2 is a possible D gene, resting on 5 matching bases. TRBV23-1 is placed among ORFs of uncertain function. The sequence was collected from a woman under 30 in good health. The sample was CD4+ T cells sorted from blood. The CDR3 here reads CASSQYRVEGNYTYEQYF. The nucleotide sequence is TGCGCCAGCAGTCAATACCGAGTCGAGGGCAATTATACCTACGAGCAGTACTTC.